The clone carrying this TCR beta chain showed up many times. Its antigen is unidentified. Germline CDR1 and CDR2: SNHLY and FYNNEI. V was pared by 2 bases and J by 0 bases, with 4 bases of the junction left unmatched. This CDR3 is built from 17 residues. TCRdb reanalysed the multiplex PCR reads using MiXCR and keeps one entry per CDR3 protein. The repertoire holds approximately 45,000 distinct CDR3 sequences, with 20% to 25% as singletons. This sample is part of a study of breast tumors, draining lymph nodes, adjacent tissues. Study-level results: Tumor T cell lymph node origin was a supported hypothesis, not proven. Luminal-like breast cancer showed significantly higher tumor–nontumor repertoire similarity than basal-like. Tumors had less TCR diversity than lymph nodes, more than nontumor tissue. Findings are consistent with lymph node origin and intratumoral expansion of most tumor T cells.

The sequence came from a female donor with breast cancer. Some clones in this sample may be carry-over from other donors' samples. The V and J genes are TRBV2 and TRBJ2-7, with 13 bases identical to TRBD2. Sequencing used breast tumor tissue. CDR3 in amino acids: CASSERGLAGSSYEQYF. DNA of the CDR3: TGTGCCAGCAGTGAACGGGGACTAGCGGGGAGCTCCTACGAGCAGTACTTC.